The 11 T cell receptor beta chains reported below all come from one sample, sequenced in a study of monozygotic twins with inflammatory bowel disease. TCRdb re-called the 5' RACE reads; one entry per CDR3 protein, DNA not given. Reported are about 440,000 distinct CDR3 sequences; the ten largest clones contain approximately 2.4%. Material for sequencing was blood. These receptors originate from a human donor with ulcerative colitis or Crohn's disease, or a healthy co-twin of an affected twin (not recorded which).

The CDR3 spells CASSPTGPENYGYTF. The chain carries TRBV18 and TRBJ1-2; TCRdb outputs TRBD1, but without DNA this stays unchecked. The CDR3 sequence is 15 residues long. Germline V gene data show CDR1 as KGHSH and CDR2 as LQKENI.

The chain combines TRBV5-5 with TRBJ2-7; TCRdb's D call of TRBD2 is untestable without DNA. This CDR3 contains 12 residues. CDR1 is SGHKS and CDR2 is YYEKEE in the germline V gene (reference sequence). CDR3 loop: CASSLGTSEQYF.

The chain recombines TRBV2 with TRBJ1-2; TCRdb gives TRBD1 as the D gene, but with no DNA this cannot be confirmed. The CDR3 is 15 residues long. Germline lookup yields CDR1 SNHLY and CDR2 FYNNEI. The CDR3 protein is CASSVGQGPNYGYTF.

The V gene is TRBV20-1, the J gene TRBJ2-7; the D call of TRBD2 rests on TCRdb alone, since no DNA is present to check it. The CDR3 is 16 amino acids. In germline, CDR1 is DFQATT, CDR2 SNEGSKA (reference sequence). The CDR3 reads CSARDFSRDWSYEQYF.

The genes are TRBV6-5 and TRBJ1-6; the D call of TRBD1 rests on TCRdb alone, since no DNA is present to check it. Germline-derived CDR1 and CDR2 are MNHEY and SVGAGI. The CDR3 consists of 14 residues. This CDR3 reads CASSYRGPDSPLHF.

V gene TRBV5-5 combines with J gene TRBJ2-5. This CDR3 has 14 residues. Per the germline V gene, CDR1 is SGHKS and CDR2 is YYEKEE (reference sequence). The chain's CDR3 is CASSPDTYQETQYF. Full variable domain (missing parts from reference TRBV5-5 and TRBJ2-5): DAGVTQSPTHLIKTRGQQVTLRCSPISGHKSVSWYQQVLGQGPQFIFQYYEKEERGRGNFPDRFSARQFPNYSSELNVNALLLGDSALYLCASSPDTYQETQYFGPGTRLLVL.

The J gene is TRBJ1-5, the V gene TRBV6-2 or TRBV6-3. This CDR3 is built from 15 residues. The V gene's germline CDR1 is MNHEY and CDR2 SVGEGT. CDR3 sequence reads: CASSYLNGGNQPQHF.

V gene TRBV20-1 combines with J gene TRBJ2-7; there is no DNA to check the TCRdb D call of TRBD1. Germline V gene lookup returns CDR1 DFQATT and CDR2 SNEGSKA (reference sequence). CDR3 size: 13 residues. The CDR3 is CSADLRRADEQYF.

CDR3 loop: CASSLYRGAEKLFF. V is TRBV7-2 and J is TRBJ1-4; TCRdb names TRBD1, which stays unverified in the absence of DNA. Germline assignment: CDR1 SGHTA and CDR2 FQGNSA. CDR3 length: 14 amino acids.

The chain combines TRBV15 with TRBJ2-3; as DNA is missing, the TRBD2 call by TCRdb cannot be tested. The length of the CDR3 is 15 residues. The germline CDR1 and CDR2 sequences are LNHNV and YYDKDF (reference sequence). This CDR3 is CATSSRREGVYTQYF. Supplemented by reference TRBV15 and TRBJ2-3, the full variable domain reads DAMVIQNPRYQVTQFGKPVTLSCSQTLNHNVMYWYQQKSSQAPKLLFHYYDKDFNNEADTPDNFQSRRPNTSFCFLDIRSPGLGDTAMYLCATSSRREGVYTQYFGPGTRLTVL.

Here the CDR3 reads CASSPQPASDTQYF. The chain links TRBV7-2 to TRBJ2-3. The germline gives CDR1 SGHTA, CDR2 FQGNSA. The CDR3 contains 14 residues.